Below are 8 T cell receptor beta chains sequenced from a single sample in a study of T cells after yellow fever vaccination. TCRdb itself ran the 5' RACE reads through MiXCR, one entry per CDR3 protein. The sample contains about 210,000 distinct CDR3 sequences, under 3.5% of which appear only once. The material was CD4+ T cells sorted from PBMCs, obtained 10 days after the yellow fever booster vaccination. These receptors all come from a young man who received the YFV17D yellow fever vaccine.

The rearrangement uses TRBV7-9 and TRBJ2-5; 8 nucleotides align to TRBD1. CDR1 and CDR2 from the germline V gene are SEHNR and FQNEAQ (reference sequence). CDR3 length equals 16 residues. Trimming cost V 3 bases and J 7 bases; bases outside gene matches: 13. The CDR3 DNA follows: TGTGCCAGCAGCTTCTTACGACAGGGGCATTCGTTGACCCAGTACTTC. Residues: CASSFLRQGHSLTQYF.

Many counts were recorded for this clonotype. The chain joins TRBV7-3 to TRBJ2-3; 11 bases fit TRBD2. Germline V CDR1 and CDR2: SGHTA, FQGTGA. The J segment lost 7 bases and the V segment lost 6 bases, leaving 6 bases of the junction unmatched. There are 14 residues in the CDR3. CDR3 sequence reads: CASSPGTSGYTQYF. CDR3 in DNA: TGTGCCAGCAGTCCCGGGACTAGCGGATATACGCAGTATTTT.

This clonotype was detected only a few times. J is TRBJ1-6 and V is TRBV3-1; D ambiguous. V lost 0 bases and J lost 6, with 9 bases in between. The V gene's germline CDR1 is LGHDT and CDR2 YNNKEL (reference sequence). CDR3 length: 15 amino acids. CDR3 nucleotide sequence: TGTGCCAGCAGCCAAGAGCCGGGTCCTAATTCACCCCTCCACTTT. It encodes CASSQEPGPNSPLHF.

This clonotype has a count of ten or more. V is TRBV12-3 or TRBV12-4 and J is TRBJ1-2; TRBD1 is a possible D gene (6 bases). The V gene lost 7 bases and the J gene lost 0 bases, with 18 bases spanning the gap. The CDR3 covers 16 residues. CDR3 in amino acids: CASKRTAGETNYGYTF. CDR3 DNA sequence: TGTGCCAGCAAGCGGACCGCAGGGGAAACTAACTATGGCTACACCTTC.

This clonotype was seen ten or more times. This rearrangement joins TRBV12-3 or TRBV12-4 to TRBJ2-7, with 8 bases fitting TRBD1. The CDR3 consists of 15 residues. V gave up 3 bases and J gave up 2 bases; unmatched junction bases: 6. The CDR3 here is CASSFLGQGPYEQYF. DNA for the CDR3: TGTGCCAGCAGTTTTCTTGGACAGGGTCCCTACGAGCAGTACTTC.

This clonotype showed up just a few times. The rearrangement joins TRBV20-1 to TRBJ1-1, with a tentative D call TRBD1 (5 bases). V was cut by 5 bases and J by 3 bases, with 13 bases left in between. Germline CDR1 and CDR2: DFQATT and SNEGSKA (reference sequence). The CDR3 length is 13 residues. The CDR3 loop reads CSASGGTHTEAFF. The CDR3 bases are TGCAGTGCTTCAGGAGGGACGCACACTGAAGCTTTCTTT.

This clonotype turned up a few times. CDR3 nucleotide sequence: TGTGCCAGCAGCTTAATCCGACAGGGAACCGACTATGGCTACACCTTC. It specifies CASSLIRQGTDYGYTF. The chain links TRBV7-6 to TRBJ1-2, with 7 bases aligning to TRBD1. J lost 3 bases, V lost 2 bases, and 9 bases had no gene match. The germline gives CDR1 SGHVS, CDR2 FNYEAQ. CDR3 size: 16 residues.

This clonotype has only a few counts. The CDR3 DNA reads TGTGCCAGCAGCCCCGGTGGGAGCTCTGGAAACACCATATATTTT. Translation gives CASSPGGSSGNTIYF. V is TRBV7-6 and J is TRBJ1-3; no definite D call. The ends were cut back, 5 bases at V and 0 bases at J, with 11 bases in the middle. The CDR3 contains 15 residues. CDR1 SGHVS and CDR2 FNYEAQ come from the germline V gene.